The 8 T cell receptor beta chains below come from one sample, sequenced in a study of cytomegalovirus exposure and HLA in healthy donors. Clones were sequenced by immunoSEQ multiplex PCR, and TCRdb holds only the in-frame ones, with some missing. The profile shows fewer than 400,000 clones, just over 85% of them singletons. Sequencing used PBMCs. These TCRs come from a woman under 30 in good health and CMV-seronegative.

The V gene is TRBV20-1, the J gene TRBJ2-3; a weak D match, TRBD1 (5 bases). From germline, CDR1 is DFQATT and CDR2 SNEGSKA (reference sequence). V lost 6 bases and J 9 bases, leaving 13 bases between the germline ends. CDR3 length: 11 amino acids. The CDR3 region has the DNA TGCAGTGCCAATCAGGGTGACACGCAGTATTTT. It is translated as CSANQGDTQYF.

This chain links TRBV5-4 with TRBJ2-7; the match to TRBD2 covers 9 bases. The V and J ends lost 4 bases and 4 bases, in that order; junction bases with no gene match: 6. Germline CDR1 SGHNT, CDR2 YYREEE (reference sequence). The CDR3 has 14 residues. CDR3 coding DNA: TGTGCCAGCAGCGGTAGCGGGAGTGTGTACGAGCAGTACTTC. It encodes CASSGSGSVYEQYF.

V gene TRBV30 combines with J gene TRBJ1-1; D remains unclear. Germline values: CDR1 GTSNPN, CDR2 SVGIG (reference sequence). Trimming stripped 2 bases from V and 0 bases from J, with 16 bases between. The CDR3 runs to 16 residues. The CDR3 DNA follows: TGTGCCTGGAGTAACGAGGGTAGCGGATTGAACACTGAAGCTTTCTTT. Residues: CAWSNEGSGLNTEAFF. The full variable domain, its missing parts supplied by reference TRBV30 and TRBJ1-1, is SQTIHQWPATLVQPVGSPLSLECTVEGTSNPNLYWYRQAAGRGLQLLFYSVGIGQISSEVPQNLSASRPQDRQFILSSKKLLLSDSGFYLCAWSNEGSGLNTEAFFGQGTRLTVV.

The genes are TRBV9 and TRBJ2-2; TRBD1 matches at 7 bases. Germline V gene lookup returns CDR1 SGDLS and CDR2 YYNGEE. Trimming took 4 bases from V and 7 from J; bases not matched to a gene: 10. The CDR3 loop spans 15 amino acids. The CDR3 bases are TGTGCCAGCAGCTTCCGACAGGGTACGGGCGGGGAGCTGTTTTTT. Translating it yields CASSFRQGTGGELFF.

V and J are TRBV27 and TRBJ1-1; possible D gene TRBD1, 5 bases. The V end lost 5 bases, the J end lost 3 bases, and 13 bases lay between the germline ends. CDR3 size: 14 residues. Looked up from germline, CDR1 is MNHEY and CDR2 is SMNVEV (reference sequence). The DNA for the CDR3 is TGTGCCAGCAGTCCAGGGATAGGGTACACTGAAGCTTTCTTT. Protein product: CASSPGIGYTEAFF.

The rearrangement joins TRBV9 to TRBJ2-7; D is perhaps TRBD1 (7 bases). The CDR3 loop spans 14 amino acids. The germline V gene encodes CDR1 SGDLS and CDR2 YYNGEE. Trimming took 2 bases from V and 7 from J, leaving 16 bases between them. CDR3 protein: CASSVVEGAGEQYF. CDR3 coding DNA: TGTGCCAGCAGCGTCGTTGAGGGGGCGGGGGAGCAGTACTTC.

The CDR3 protein is CASSLTSDYEQYF. CDR3 coding DNA: TGTGCCAGCAGCTTGACTAGCGACTACGAGCAGTACTTC. The genes are TRBV7-2 and TRBJ2-7; 8 bases are shared with TRBD2. The CDR3 length is 13 residues. Germline CDR1 SGHTA, CDR2 FQGNSA. V shed 3 bases and J 3 bases; nucleotides not matched to a gene: 1.

The chain employs TRBV6-6 and TRBJ2-7, with D perhaps TRBD2 (6 bases). V dropped 6 bases and J dropped 2 bases, with 17 bases sitting between them. The length of the CDR3 is 15 residues. From germline, CDR1 is MNHNY and CDR2 SVGAGI (reference sequence). The CDR3, as DNA: TGTGCCAGCAGCCCCAGGTGGCGGAGGGCCTACGAGCAGTACTTC. As protein: CASSPRWRRAYEQYF.